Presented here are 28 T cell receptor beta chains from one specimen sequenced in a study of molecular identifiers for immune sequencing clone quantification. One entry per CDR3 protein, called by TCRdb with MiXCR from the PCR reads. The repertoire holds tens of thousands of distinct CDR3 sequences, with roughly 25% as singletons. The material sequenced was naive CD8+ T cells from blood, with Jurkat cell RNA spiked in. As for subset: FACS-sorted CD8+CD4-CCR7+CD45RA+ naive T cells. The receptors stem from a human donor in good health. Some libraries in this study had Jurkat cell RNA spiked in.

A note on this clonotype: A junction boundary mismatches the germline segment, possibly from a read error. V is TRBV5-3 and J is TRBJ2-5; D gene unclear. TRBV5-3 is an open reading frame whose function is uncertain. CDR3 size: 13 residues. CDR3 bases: TGTGCCAGCAGCTTGAGAGATGAGGAGACCCAGTACTTC. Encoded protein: CASSLRDEETQYF.

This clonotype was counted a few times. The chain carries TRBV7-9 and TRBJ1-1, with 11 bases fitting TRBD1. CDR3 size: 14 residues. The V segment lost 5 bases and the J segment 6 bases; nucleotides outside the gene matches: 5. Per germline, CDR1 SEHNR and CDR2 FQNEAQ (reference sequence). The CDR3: CASSLGQGVSEAFF. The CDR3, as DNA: TGTGCCAGCAGCCTGGGACAGGGGGTCTCTGAAGCTTTCTTT.

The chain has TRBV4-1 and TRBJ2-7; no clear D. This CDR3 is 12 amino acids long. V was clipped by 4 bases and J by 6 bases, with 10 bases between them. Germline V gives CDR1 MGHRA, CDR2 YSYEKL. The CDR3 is CASSPVGGEQYF. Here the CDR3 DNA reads TGCGCCAGCAGCCCCGTCGGCGGCGAGCAGTACTTC.

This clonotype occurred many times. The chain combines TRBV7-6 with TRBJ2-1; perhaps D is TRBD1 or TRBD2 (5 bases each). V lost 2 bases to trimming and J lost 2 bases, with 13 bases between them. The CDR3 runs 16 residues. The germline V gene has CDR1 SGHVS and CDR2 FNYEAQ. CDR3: CASSLSTWDPYNEQFF. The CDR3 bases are TGTGCCAGCAGCTTATCTACGTGGGACCCCTACAATGAGCAGTTCTTC.

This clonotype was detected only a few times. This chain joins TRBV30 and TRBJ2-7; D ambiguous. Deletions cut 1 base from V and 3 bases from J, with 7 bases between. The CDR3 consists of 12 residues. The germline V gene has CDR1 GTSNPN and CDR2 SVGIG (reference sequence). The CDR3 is CAWSDSSYEQYF. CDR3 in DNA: TGTGCCTGGAGTGACAGCAGCTACGAGCAGTACTTC.

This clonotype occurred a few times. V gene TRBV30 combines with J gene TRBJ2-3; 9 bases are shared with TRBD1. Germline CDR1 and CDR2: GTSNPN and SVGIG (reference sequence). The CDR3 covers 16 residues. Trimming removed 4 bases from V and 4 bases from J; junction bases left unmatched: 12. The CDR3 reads CAWNTRTGGGADTQYF. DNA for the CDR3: TGTGCCTGGAACACCCGAACAGGGGGCGGAGCAGATACGCAGTATTTT.

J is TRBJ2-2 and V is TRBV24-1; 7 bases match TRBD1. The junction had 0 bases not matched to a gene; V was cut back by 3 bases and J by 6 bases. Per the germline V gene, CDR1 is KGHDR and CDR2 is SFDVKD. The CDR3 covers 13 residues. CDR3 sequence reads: CATSDQGAGELFF. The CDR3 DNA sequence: TGTGCCACCAGTGATCAGGGGGCCGGGGAGCTGTTTTTT.

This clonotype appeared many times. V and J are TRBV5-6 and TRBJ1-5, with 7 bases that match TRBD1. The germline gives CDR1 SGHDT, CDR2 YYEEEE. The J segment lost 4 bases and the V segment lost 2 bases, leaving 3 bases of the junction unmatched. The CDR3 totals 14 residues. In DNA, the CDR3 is TGTGCCAGCAGCTTTGCAGGGGGAAATCAGCCCCAGCATTTT. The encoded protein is CASSFAGGNQPQHF.

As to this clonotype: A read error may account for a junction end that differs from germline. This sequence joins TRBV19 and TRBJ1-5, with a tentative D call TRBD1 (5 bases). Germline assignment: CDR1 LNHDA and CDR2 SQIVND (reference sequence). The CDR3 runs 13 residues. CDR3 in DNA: TGTGCCAGTAGGTGGGGGAGCAATCAGCCCCATCATTTT. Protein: CASRWGSNQPHHF.

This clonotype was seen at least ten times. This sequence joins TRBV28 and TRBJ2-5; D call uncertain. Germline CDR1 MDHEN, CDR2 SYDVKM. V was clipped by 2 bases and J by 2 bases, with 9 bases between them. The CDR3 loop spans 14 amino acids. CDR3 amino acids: CASSLRSKQETQYF. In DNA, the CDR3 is TGTGCCAGCAGTTTAAGGTCGAAACAAGAGACCCAGTACTTC.

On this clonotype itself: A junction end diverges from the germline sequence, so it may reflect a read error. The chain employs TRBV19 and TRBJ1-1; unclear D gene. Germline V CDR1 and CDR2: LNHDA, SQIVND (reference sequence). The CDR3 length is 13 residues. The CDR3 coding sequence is TGTGCCAGTGGTATTGGACCGAACACTGAAGCTTTCTTT. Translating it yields CASGIGPNTEAFF.

This chain's CDR3 is CASSGSTAGYEQYF. The CDR3 DNA sequence: TGCGCCAGCAGTGGGTCTACAGCGGGGTACGAGCAGTACTTC. The rearrangement links TRBV10-1 to TRBJ2-7; 7 nucleotides align to TRBD2. The ends lost 4 bases at V and 4 bases at J; junction bases unmatched: 7. Germline CDR1 WNHNN, CDR2 SYGVQD (reference sequence). The CDR3 extends over 14 amino acids.

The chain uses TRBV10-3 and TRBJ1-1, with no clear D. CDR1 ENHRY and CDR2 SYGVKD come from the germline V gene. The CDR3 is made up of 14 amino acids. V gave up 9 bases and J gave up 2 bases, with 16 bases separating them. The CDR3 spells CAIRENELNTEAFF. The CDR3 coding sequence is TGTGCCATTAGGGAGAATGAACTTAACACTGAAGCTTTCTTT.

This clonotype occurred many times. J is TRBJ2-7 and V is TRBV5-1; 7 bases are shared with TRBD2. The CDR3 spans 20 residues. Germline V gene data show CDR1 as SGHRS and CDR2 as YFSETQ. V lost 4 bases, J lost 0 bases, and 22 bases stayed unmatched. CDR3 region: CASSAGTDVFRSGASYEQYF. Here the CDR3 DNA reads TGCGCCAGCAGCGCAGGGACCGACGTCTTTCGGAGCGGGGCCTCCTACGAGCAGTACTTC. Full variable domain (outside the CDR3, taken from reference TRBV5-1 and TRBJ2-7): KAGVTQTPRYLIKTRGQQVTLSCSPISGHRSVSWYQQTPGQGLQFLFEYFSETQRNKGNFPGRFSGRQFSNSRSEMNVSTLELGDSALYLCASSAGTDVFRSGASYEQYFGPGTRLTVT.

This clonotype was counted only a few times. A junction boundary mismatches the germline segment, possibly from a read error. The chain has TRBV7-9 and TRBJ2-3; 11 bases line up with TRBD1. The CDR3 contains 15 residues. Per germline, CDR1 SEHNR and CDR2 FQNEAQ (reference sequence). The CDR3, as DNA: TGTGCCAGCAGCTTAGGGGTGGACAGGGGGCTCTCCAGGGATTTT. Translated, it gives CASSLGVDRGLSRDF.

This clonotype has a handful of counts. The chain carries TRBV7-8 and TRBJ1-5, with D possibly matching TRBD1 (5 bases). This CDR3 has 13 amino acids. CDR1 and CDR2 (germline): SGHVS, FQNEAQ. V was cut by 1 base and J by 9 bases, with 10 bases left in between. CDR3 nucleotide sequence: TGTGCCAGCAGCTTAGTGGGGGGTCGGCCCCAGCATTTT. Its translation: CASSLVGGRPQHF.

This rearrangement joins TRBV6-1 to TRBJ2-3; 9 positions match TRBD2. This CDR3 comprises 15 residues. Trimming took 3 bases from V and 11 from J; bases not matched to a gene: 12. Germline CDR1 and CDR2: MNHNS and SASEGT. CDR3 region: CASSEGLAPPGGQYF. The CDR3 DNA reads TGTGCCAGCAGTGAGGGACTAGCCCCGCCGGGGGGGCAGTATTTT.

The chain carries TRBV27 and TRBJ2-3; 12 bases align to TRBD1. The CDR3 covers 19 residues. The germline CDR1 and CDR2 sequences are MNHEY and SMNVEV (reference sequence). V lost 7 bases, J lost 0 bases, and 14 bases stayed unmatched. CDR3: CASTTHNGTGGYSTDTQYF. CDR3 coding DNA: TGTGCCAGCACTACACATAACGGGACAGGGGGCTACAGCACAGATACGCAGTATTTT.

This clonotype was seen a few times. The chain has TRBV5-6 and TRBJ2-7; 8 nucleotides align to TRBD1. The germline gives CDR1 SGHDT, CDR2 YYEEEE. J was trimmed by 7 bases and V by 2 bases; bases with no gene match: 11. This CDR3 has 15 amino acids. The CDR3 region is CASSFSDRATSEQYF. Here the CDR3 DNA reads TGTGCCAGCAGCTTTTCGGACAGGGCCACGTCGGAGCAGTACTTC.

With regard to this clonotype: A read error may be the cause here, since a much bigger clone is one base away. For the CDR3, the DNA is TGCGCCAGCAGCCAAGTCTCCAGGGTGGCAGGGCAATTCAATCAGCCCCTGCATTTT. It specifies CASSQVSRVAGQFNQPLHF. J is TRBJ1-5 and V is TRBV4-1, with D tentatively TRBD1 (5 bases). CDR1 is MGHRA and CDR2 is YSYEKL in the germline V gene. This CDR3 contains 19 residues.

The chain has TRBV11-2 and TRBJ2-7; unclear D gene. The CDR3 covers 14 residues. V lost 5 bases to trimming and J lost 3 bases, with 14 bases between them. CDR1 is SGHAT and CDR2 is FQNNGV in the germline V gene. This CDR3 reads CASSLDTDLYEQYF. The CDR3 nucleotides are TGTGCCAGCAGCCTCGATACAGACCTCTACGAGCAGTACTTC.

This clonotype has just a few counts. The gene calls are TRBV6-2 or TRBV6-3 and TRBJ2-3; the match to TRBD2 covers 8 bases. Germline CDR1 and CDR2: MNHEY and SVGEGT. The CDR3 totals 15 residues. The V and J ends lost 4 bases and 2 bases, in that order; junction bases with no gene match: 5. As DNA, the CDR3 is TGTGCCAGCAGTTCTAGCGGGCCCTCCACAGATACGCAGTATTTT. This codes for CASSSSGPSTDTQYF.

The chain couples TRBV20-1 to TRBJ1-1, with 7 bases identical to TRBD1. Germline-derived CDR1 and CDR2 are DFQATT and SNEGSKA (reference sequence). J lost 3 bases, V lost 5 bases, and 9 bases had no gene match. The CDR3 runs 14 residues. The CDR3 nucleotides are TGCAGTGCTCAGAATCGGGACAGAGACACTGAAGCTTTCTTT. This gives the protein CSAQNRDRDTEAFF.

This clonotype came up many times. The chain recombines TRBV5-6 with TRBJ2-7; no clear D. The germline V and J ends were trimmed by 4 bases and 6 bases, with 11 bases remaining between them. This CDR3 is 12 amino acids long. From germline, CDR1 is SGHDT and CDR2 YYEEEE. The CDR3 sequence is CASSPDRGEQYF. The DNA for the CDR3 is TGTGCCAGCAGCCCTGATCGCGGCGAGCAGTACTTC.

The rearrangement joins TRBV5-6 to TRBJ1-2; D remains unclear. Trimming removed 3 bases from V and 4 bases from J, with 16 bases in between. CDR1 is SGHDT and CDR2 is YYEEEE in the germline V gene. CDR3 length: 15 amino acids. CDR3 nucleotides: TGTGCCAGCAGCTCGAACTCCCACCCCCTCTATGGCTACACCTTC. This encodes CASSSNSHPLYGYTF.

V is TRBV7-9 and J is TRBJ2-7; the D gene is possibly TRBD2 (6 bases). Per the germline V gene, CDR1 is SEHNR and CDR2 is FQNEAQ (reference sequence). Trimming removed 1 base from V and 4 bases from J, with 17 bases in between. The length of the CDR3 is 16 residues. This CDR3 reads CASSLVGGIGGYEQYF. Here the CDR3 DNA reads TGTGCCAGCAGCTTAGTAGGAGGGATTGGGGGGTACGAGCAGTACTTC.

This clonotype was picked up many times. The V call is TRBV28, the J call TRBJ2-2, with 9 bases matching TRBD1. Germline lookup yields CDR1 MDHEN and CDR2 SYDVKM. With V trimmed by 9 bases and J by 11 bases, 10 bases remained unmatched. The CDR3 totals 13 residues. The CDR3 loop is CASRITGGPELFF. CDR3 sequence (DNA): TGTGCCAGTAGGATTACAGGGGGCCCCGAGCTGTTTTTT.

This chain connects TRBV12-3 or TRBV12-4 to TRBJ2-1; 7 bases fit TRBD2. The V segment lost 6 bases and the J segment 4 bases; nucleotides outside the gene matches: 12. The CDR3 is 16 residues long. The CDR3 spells CASSWVTGGTYNEQFF. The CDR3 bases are TGTGCCAGCAGCTGGGTCACGGGGGGTACGTACAATGAGCAGTTCTTC.